The clone carrying this T cell receptor (beta chain) showed up just once. These data belong to a study of blood T cell repertoires in COVID-19. Study background: Sources were T cells, B-cell-depleted T cells, or PBMCs; the material itself was cDNA or gDNA.

The data were produced by immunoSEQ multiplex PCR, yet TCRdb's version contains in-frame clones alone and is incomplete. The sample records 97,000 or so clones, about 80% being singletons. The sequencing input was peripheral blood. The sequence was obtained from a man between 70 and 80 years old with acute or convalescent COVID-19.

CDR3 coding DNA: TGCGCCAGCAGTGAGGGGCAAACAGATACGCAGTATTTT. It yields the protein CASSEGQTDTQYF. The rearrangement joins TRBV10-1 to TRBJ2-3, with D hard to call. CDR1 is WNHNN, CDR2 SYGVQD, per germline (reference sequence). V lost 2 bases, J lost 3 bases, and 6 bases lay in between. This CDR3 has 13 residues.